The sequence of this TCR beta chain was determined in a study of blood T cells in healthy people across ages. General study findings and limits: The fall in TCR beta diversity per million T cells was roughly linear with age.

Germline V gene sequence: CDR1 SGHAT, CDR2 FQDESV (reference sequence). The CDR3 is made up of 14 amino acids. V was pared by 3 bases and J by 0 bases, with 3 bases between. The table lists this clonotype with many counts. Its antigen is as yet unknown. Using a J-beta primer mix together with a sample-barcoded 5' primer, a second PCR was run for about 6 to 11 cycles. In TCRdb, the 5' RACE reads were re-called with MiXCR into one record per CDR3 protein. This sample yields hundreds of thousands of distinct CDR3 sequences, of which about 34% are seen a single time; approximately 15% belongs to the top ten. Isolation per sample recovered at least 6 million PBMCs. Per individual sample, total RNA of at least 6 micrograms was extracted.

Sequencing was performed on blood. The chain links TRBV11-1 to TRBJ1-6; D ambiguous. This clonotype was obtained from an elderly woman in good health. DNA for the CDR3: TGTGCCAGCAGCTTCGGCTCCTATAATTCACCCCTCCACTTT. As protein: CASSFGSYNSPLHF.